A selection of T cell receptor beta chains follows, all from one sample in a study of blood T cell repertoires in COVID-19. The table came from immunoSEQ multiplex PCR; TCRdb's copy has only in-frame clones and leaves some out. The sample consists of approximately 140,000 clones, roughly 79% of them appearing once. The sequencing sample was made of peripheral blood. The receptors originated from a human donor with acute or convalescent COVID-19. The donor label of this sample is uncertain. Each CDR3 is given with its conserved first and last residue. A D gene is named only where the DNA matches it firmly. Where a row states a size, it is once, few, many or the class of an expanded clone; other rows omit it.

clone_size: .
v_call: TRBV21-1
d_call: .
j_call: TRBJ2-3
cdr3_nt: TGTGCCAGCCCCTTACCTCCGGGACAGGGGAGAGATACGCAGTATTTT
cdr3_aa: CASPLPPGQGRDTQYF

clone_size: .
v_call: TRBV25-1
d_call: .
j_call: TRBJ1-6
cdr3_nt: TGTGCCAGCAGTGCCATCATACAGGGACCACGGAATTCACCCCTCCACTTT
cdr3_aa: CASSAIIQGPRNSPLHF

clone_size: .
v_call: TRBV6-4
d_call: .
j_call: TRBJ1-2
cdr3_nt: TGTGCCAGCAGTGCCGAGGCGACTTTTTTCTGGGGCTACACCTTC
cdr3_aa: CASSAEATFFWGYTF

clone_size: .
v_call: TRBV18
d_call: TRBD1
j_call: TRBJ1-1
cdr3_nt: TGTGCCAGCTCACCACGACAGGGGGAGGAAGCTTTCTTT
cdr3_aa: CASSPRQGEEAFF

clone_size: .
v_call: TRBV9
d_call: .
j_call: TRBJ1-1
cdr3_nt: TGTGCCAGCAGCGTTCGGGACACTGAAGCTTTCTTT
cdr3_aa: CASSVRDTEAFF

clone_size: .
v_call: TRBV27
d_call: .
j_call: TRBJ1-2
cdr3_nt: TGTGCCAGCGGGTGGAGGACCCCGGGATATGGCTACACCTTC
cdr3_aa: CASGWRTPGYGYTF

clone_size: .
v_call: TRBV30
d_call: TRBD2
j_call: TRBJ2-1
cdr3_nt: TGTGCCTGGAGTTCCCCCGGGGCGGGGGCCTACAATGAGCAGTTCTTC
cdr3_aa: CAWSSPGAGAYNEQFF

clone_size: .
v_call: TRBV30
d_call: .
j_call: TRBJ1-3
cdr3_nt: TGTGCCTGGAGTATGAAGGGAGCCTCTGTCTCTGGAAACACCATATATTTT
cdr3_aa: CAWSMKGASVSGNTIYF

clone_size: .
v_call: TRBV6-5
d_call: TRBD1
j_call: TRBJ1-2
cdr3_nt: TGTGCCAGCAAACAACAGGGGTGGCATGGCTACACCTTC
cdr3_aa: CASKQQGWHGYTF

clone_size: .
v_call: TRBV24-1
d_call: TRBD2
j_call: TRBJ2-3
cdr3_nt: TGTGCCACCAGTGATTTGGCGGGGGGAGAAGATACGCAGTATTTT
cdr3_aa: CATSDLAGGEDTQYF

clone_size: .
v_call: TRBV28
d_call: .
j_call: TRBJ1-6
cdr3_nt: TGTGCCAGCAGACAGGAGGGGACCCTCCACTTT
cdr3_aa: CASRQEGTLHF

clone_size: once
v_call: TRBV9
d_call: .
j_call: TRBJ1-6
cdr3_nt: TGTGCCAGCAGCGGAGGAGGGGCTAATTCACCCCTCCACTTT
cdr3_aa: CASSGGGANSPLHF

clone_size: .
v_call: TRBV5-1
d_call: TRBD1
j_call: TRBJ1-6
cdr3_nt: TGCGCCAGCAGCTATGGGACAGGGTTAAATAATTCACCCCTCCACTTT
cdr3_aa: CASSYGTGLNNSPLHF

clone_size: .
v_call: TRBV2
d_call: TRBD2
j_call: TRBJ2-1
cdr3_nt: TGTGCCATCTCGGCGGGGGGTCCCTCCAATGAGCAGTTCTTC
cdr3_aa: CAISAGGPSNEQFF

clone_size: .
v_call: TRBV24-1
d_call: .
j_call: TRBJ2-3
cdr3_nt: TGTGCCACCAGTGATGCGGCTCTTAGGACAGATACGCAGTATTTT
cdr3_aa: CATSDAALRTDTQYF

clone_size: .
v_call: TRBV6-5
d_call: .
j_call: TRBJ2-1
cdr3_nt: TGTGCCAGCAGCCCCCTCGCAGGGAATGAGCAGTTCTTC
cdr3_aa: CASSPLAGNEQFF

clone_size: .
v_call: TRBV6-6
d_call: .
j_call: TRBJ1-1
cdr3_nt: TGTGCCAGCACCCTCGGAGGTGTGAACACTGAAGCTTTCTTT
cdr3_aa: CASTLGGVNTEAFF

clone_size: few
v_call: TRBV21-1
d_call: .
j_call: TRBJ1-2
cdr3_nt: TGTGCCAGCAGCAAAGATCTCGGCAGGGGCTATGGCTACACCTTC
cdr3_aa: CASSKDLGRGYGYTF

clone_size: .
v_call: TRBV24-1
d_call: .
j_call: TRBJ1-2
cdr3_nt: TGTGCCACCAGTGATTTTAAAGGCGGGGGCTATGGCTACACCTTC
cdr3_aa: CATSDFKGGGYGYTF

clone_size: .
v_call: TRBV11-2
d_call: TRBD1
j_call: TRBJ2-3
cdr3_nt: TGTGCCAGCAGCTCGGACAGGGGGTTCAGCACAGATACGCAGTATTTT
cdr3_aa: CASSSDRGFSTDTQYF

clone_size: few
v_call: TRBV6-5
d_call: TRBD1
j_call: TRBJ2-7
cdr3_nt: TGTGCCAGCAGCGATTCGACAGGGTGGTCCTACGAGCAGTACTTC
cdr3_aa: CASSDSTGWSYEQYF

clone_size: .
v_call: TRBV11-2
d_call: .
j_call: TRBJ1-2
cdr3_nt: TGTGCCAGCAGCTTTAGCGGACCTAACTATGGCTACACCTTC
cdr3_aa: CASSFSGPNYGYTF

clone_size: once
v_call: TRBV2
d_call: .
j_call: TRBJ1-2
cdr3_nt: TGTGCCAGCAGTGAAGGGACTTTTCTGGGTGGCTACACCTTC
cdr3_aa: CASSEGTFLGGYTF

clone_size: .
v_call: TRBV3-1/TRBV3-2
d_call: TRBD1
j_call: TRBJ1-5
cdr3_nt: TGTGCCAGCAGCCAATTTACAGGGGGCGGTCAGCCCCAGCATTTT
cdr3_aa: CASSQFTGGGQPQHF

clone_size: .
v_call: TRBV14
d_call: .
j_call: TRBJ1-1
cdr3_nt: TGTGCCAGCAGCCCCCGGGGAGGGATGGGCACTGAAGCTTTCTTT
cdr3_aa: CASSPRGGMGTEAFF

clone_size: .
v_call: TRBV4-2
d_call: TRBD1
j_call: TRBJ1-3
cdr3_nt: TGTGCCAGCAGCCGAGGGACAGTCAGCTCTGGAAACACCATATATTTT
cdr3_aa: CASSRGTVSSGNTIYF

clone_size: .
v_call: TRBV2
d_call: .
j_call: TRBJ1-3
cdr3_nt: TGTGCCAGCAGTGACGGTTCCCGGAACACCATATATTTT
cdr3_aa: CASSDGSRNTIYF

clone_size: .
v_call: TRBV15
d_call: .
j_call: TRBJ1-1
cdr3_nt: TGTGCCACCAGCAGAGACGGGGGTACTGAAGCTTTCTTT
cdr3_aa: CATSRDGGTEAFF

clone_size: .
v_call: TRBV5-1
d_call: .
j_call: TRBJ1-5
cdr3_nt: TGCGCCAGCAGGCCTGACAGTGTTAGCAATCAGCCCCAGCATTTT
cdr3_aa: CASRPDSVSNQPQHF

clone_size: .
v_call: TRBV5-4
d_call: .
j_call: TRBJ2-5
cdr3_nt: TGTGCCAGCCACGGACTATTACAAGAGACCCAGTACTTC
cdr3_aa: CASHGLLQETQYF

clone_size: .
v_call: TRBV5-4
d_call: .
j_call: TRBJ1-5
cdr3_nt: TGTGCCAGCAGCTTGGCCGGTGGTGAGCCCCAGCATTTT
cdr3_aa: CASSLAGGEPQHF

clone_size: .
v_call: TRBV15
d_call: .
j_call: TRBJ1-5
cdr3_nt: TGTGCCACCAGGAGAGGCAGGGTGGGTCAGCCCCAGCATTTT
cdr3_aa: CATRRGRVGQPQHF

clone_size: .
v_call: TRBV7-7
d_call: .
j_call: TRBJ2-2
cdr3_nt: TGTGCCAGCAGCCCCGTGGCAGCGAACACCGGGGAGCTGTTTTTT
cdr3_aa: CASSPVAANTGELFF

clone_size: .
v_call: TRBV7-3
d_call: TRBD1
j_call: TRBJ1-6
cdr3_nt: TGTGCCAGCAGCCGGGACAGTCATAATTCACCCCTCCACTTT
cdr3_aa: CASSRDSHNSPLHF

clone_size: .
v_call: TRBV5-1
d_call: .
j_call: TRBJ1-4
cdr3_nt: TGCGCCAGCAGCTTAGGGACACCGAAGGAAAAACTGTTTTTT
cdr3_aa: CASSLGTPKEKLFF

clone_size: .
v_call: TRBV25-1
d_call: .
j_call: TRBJ2-3
cdr3_nt: TGTGCCAGCAGTGAATACGGAGATACGCAGTATTTT
cdr3_aa: CASSEYGDTQYF

clone_size: .
v_call: TRBV5-8
d_call: .
j_call: TRBJ1-6
cdr3_nt: TGTGCCAGCAGCACCGAGGGGCCGGGGGTTTCACCCCTCCACTTT
cdr3_aa: CASSTEGPGVSPLHF

clone_size: .
v_call: TRBV27
d_call: .
j_call: TRBJ1-5
cdr3_nt: TGTGCCAGCAGTCGCACAGGTGGACAGCCCCAGCATTTT
cdr3_aa: CASSRTGGQPQHF

clone_size: once
v_call: TRBV4-1
d_call: TRBD1
j_call: TRBJ1-2
cdr3_nt: TGCGCCAGCAGCCGGACAGGGAGCGGTGGCTACACCTTC
cdr3_aa: CASSRTGSGGYTF

clone_size: .
v_call: TRBV24-1
d_call: .
j_call: TRBJ1-2
cdr3_nt: TGTGCCACCAGTGACCGGGACTATGGCTACACCTTC
cdr3_aa: CATSDRDYGYTF

clone_size: few
v_call: TRBV6-5
d_call: TRBD1
j_call: TRBJ1-6
cdr3_nt: TGTGCCAGCAGCGAGACAGGGCCCTCACCCCTCCACTTT
cdr3_aa: CASSETGPSPLHF

clone_size: few
v_call: TRBV9
d_call: TRBD1
j_call: TRBJ1-5
cdr3_nt: TGTGCCAGCAGCGTAGGACAGGGAGGTAATCAGCCCCAGCATTTT
cdr3_aa: CASSVGQGGNQPQHF

clone_size: .
v_call: TRBV11-2
d_call: .
j_call: TRBJ1-3
cdr3_nt: TGTGCCAGCAGCTTTCTGGGGCGAGGAAACACCATATATTTT
cdr3_aa: CASSFLGRGNTIYF

clone_size: .
v_call: TRBV24-1
d_call: TRBD2
j_call: TRBJ2-5
cdr3_nt: TGTGCCACCAGTGATGCCTTAGGGACTAGCGTGGAGACCCAGTACTTC
cdr3_aa: CATSDALGTSVETQYF

clone_size: .
v_call: TRBV5-5
d_call: .
j_call: TRBJ1-6
cdr3_nt: TGTGCCAGCAGCTTAAGAGACAGCCTCTATAATTCACCCCTCCACTTT
cdr3_aa: CASSLRDSLYNSPLHF

clone_size: .
v_call: TRBV6-1
d_call: TRBD1
j_call: TRBJ1-4
cdr3_nt: TGTGCCAGCAGTGGCTCCGGGACAGGGGTATGGGAAAAACTGTTTTTT
cdr3_aa: CASSGSGTGVWEKLFF